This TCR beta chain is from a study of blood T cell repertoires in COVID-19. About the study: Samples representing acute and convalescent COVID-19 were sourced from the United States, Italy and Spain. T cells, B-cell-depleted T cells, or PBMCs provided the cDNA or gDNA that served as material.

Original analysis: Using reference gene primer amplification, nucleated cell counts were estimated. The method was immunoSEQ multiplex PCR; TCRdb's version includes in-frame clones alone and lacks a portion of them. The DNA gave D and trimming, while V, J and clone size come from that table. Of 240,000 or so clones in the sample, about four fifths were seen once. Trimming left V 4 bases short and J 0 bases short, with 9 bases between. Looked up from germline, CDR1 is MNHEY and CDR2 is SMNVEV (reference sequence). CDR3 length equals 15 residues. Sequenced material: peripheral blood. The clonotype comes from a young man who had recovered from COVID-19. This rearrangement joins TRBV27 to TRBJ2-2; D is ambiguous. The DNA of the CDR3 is TGTGCCAGCAGTTCCAATTGGCCGAACACCGGGGAGCTGTTTTTT. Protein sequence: CASSSNWPNTGELFF.